This TCR beta chain was captured in a study of identical twins (dated by TCRdb to 2016 to 2017). Broadly, across the study: TCR alpha and beta repertoires from monozygotic twins, unrelated adults of various ages and cord blood were deep-sequenced to test whether fetal clonotypes persist. To rule out contamination, the twin experiments were replicated at different times with different library preparation protocols. General conclusions and limits of the study: Zero-insertion analyses could be partly confounded by invariant T cells such as MAIT and iNKT, although diverse VJ usage argued against such confounding for most clonotypes. Excess twin sharing in beta out-of-frame sequences was weaker because fewer shared sequences lowered the signal-to-noise ratio. Compared with coincidental sharing between unrelated individuals, out-of-frame TCR alpha sequences shared between twins showed an excess of sequences with low generation probability. In monozygotic twins, out-of-frame TCR alpha sharing was systematically underestimated by recombination models, although the models agreed with sharing between unrelated individuals. Because the same donors could not be followed over many years, the conclusions depended on cross-sectional statistical analysis. Abundant cord blood beta clonotypes had fewer insertions, young adult naive repertoires showed a similar but weaker trend, and memory repertoires showed no such trend.

This clonotype was detected only a few times. Its antigen specificity is not known. Per-base qualities were not stored, and no clone one base away is much larger. Libraries were built with 5' RACE. The listed sequencing device is Illumina HiSeq 2000. A universal primer binding site was added through template switching, and the final cDNA carried a unique molecular identifier so that TCR cDNA molecules could be counted accurately. Specific primers in the conserved constant-segment region were used to synthesize first-strand cDNA for TCR alpha and beta chains. To control for contamination, every cDNA library carried two barcodes: a SMART-Mk sample barcode plus Illumina barcodes. TruSeq adapter sequences along with Illumina sample barcodes were introduced in two successive PCR steps. The Illumina HiSeq platform was used with custom primers to sequence TCR alpha and beta cDNA libraries. On the authors' methods: MiGEC was used to process raw reads and extract unique molecular identifiers, and MiXCR was used to find CDR3 positions. For each individual, recombination models were inferred using an EM algorithm with the repgenHMM and IGoR tools. Shared clonotypes were analyzed with the tcR package in R, and sharing was normalized by the product of cloneset sizes. To study raw recombination without the effects of thymic and clonal selection, out-of-frame nonproductive sequences were analyzed. TCRdb reprocessed the public reads (quality trimming at Q25 with fastp, clone calling with MiXCR) and kept in-frame beta chains. Each CDR3 protein appears once, grouped with its most common genes and DNA. These V and J calls originate from TCRdb's pipeline instead of the authors' own analysis. The table for this sample lists nearly 650,000 distinct CDR3 sequences; around 7.4% of them were counted only once. The leading ten clones occupy about 1.6% of the sample.

Measured from the cysteine to the phenylalanine, the CDR3 is 15 residues long. Only CDR3 DNA remains: 45 bases, in frame from the first base. Trimming takes 4 bases off V and 1 base off J; junction bases not matched to a gene: 2. The germline V gene (reference sequence) sets CDR1 to MNHEY and CDR2 to SMNVEV. All donors were healthy Caucasians. Three pairs of female monozygotic twins, all aged roughly 18 to 29 years, were included in the twin cohort. RNA for TCR libraries was isolated from peripheral blood mononuclear cells. These data were likewise used in another study, on yellow fever vaccine responses in identical twins. As noted in the second study: The T cell response to vaccination in identical twins was reported by the authors to appear partly convergent and partly personalized. In the study, vaccine-responding T cell clones were precisely tracked in identical twins.

This clonotype originated in a woman under 30 in good health. Rearrangement joined TRBV27 to TRBJ2-3; 10 bases in between match TRBD1. The sequencing sample was made of PBMCs. Read as DNA, the sequence is TGTGCCAGCAGTTGGGGGACAGGGGGCACAGATACGCAGTATTTT. It translates as CASSWGTGGTDTQYF.